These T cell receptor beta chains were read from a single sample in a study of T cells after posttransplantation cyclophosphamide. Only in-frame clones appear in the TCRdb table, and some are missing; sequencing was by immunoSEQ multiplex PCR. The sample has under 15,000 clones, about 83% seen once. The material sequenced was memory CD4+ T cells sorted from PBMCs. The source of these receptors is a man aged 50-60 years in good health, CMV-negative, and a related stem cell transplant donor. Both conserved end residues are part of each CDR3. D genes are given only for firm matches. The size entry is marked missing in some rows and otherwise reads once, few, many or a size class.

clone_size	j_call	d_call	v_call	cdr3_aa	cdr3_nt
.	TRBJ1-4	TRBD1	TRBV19	CASRSPGQTNEKLFF	TGTGCCAGTAGATCCCCGGGACAGACTAATGAAAAACTGTTTTTT
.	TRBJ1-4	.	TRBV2	CASRPGTTNEKLFF	TGTGCCAGCCGGCCCGGGACAACGAATGAAAAACTGTTTTTT
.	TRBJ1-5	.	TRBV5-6	CASSSGTRGPQHF	TGTGCCAGCAGCTCCGGAACCAGGGGGCCCCAGCATTTT
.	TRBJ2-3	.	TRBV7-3	CASSSGSGSDTQYF	TGTGCCAGCAGCTCGGGATCAGGCTCAGATACGCAGTATTTT
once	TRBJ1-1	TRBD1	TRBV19	CASVNRGLSEAFF	TGTGCCAGCGTTAACAGGGGGCTGTCTGAAGCTTTCTTT
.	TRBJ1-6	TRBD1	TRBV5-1	CASSRVGTGNSPLHF	TGCGCCAGCAGCCGGGTGGGGACAGGGAATTCCCCCCTCCACTTT
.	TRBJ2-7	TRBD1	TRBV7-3	CASRKALDRGYEQYF	TGTGCCAGCAGAAAAGCGCTGGACAGGGGTTACGAGCAGTACTTC
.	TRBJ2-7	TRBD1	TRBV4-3	CASSQDWAGGSYEQYF	TGCGCCAGCAGCCAAGATTGGGCAGGGGGTTCCTACGAGCAGTACTTC
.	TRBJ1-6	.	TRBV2	CASQGHHNSPLHF	TGTGCCAGCCAGGGGCACCACAATTCACCCCTCCACTTT
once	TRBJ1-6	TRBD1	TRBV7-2	CASSLEGQRNSPLHF	TGTGCCAGCAGCTTAGAGGGACAGAGGAATTCACCCCTCCACTTT
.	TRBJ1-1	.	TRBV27	CASRSQGRRPEAFF	TGTGCCAGCAGGTCACAGGGTCGGCGTCCTGAAGCTTTCTTT
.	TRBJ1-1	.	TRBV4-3	CASSQGQQGDTEAFF	TGCGCCAGCAGCCAAGGCCAACAGGGAGACACTGAAGCTTTCTTT
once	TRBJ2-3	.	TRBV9	CASSVVGGGAGTQYF	TGTGCCAGCAGCGTGGTAGGAGGGGGGGCAGGTACGCAGTATTTT
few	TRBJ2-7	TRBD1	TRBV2	CASSVIGLGQGIREQYF	TGTGCCAGCAGTGTAATAGGGCTAGGACAGGGAATAAGGGAGCAGTACTTC